These 30 T cell receptor beta chains came from one sample sequenced in a study of chemoradiotherapy in HPV16-positive cancers. The assay was immunoSEQ multiplex PCR, and TCRdb's table has in-frame clones only and misses some. Among about 14,000 clones listed, around nine tenths were seen once. This specimen was tumor tissue, taken from a patient who underwent chemoradiotherapy. Receptors were obtained from a human donor with HPV-associated anogenital cancer.

The rearrangement links TRBV2 to TRBJ2-1; possibly TRBD1 or TRBD2 for D (6 bases each). The CDR3 has 16 residues. Trimming shortened V by 1 base and J by 7 bases, and 17 bases separated the two germline ends. Germline lookup yields CDR1 SNHLY and CDR2 FYNNEI. The DNA for the CDR3 is TGTGCCAGCAGTGAAGTGAGGGGGAGGCCTGGGAATGAGCAGTTCTTC. Amino acid sequence: CASSEVRGRPGNEQFF.

V usage is TRBV7-9 and J usage is TRBJ1-1; perhaps TRBD1 as D (5 bases). V gave up 5 bases and J gave up 1 base, with 14 bases separating them. The germline V gene encodes CDR1 SEHNR and CDR2 FQNEAQ (reference sequence). The CDR3 runs 15 residues. This CDR3 is CASSPEGTANTEAFF. The CDR3 DNA reads as TGTGCCAGCAGCCCCGAGGGGACGGCGAACACTGAAGCTTTCTTT.

This clone was seen a few times. The chain uses TRBV19 and TRBJ2-1, with a weak D call TRBD2 (5 bases). With 7 bases removed from V and 4 bases from J, the gap between germline ends came to 20 bases. From germline, CDR1 is LNHDA and CDR2 SQIVND (reference sequence). The CDR3 sequence is 16 residues long. Here the CDR3 DNA reads TGTGCCAGTAATAGCGTTCGGTGGGATGGATACAATGAGCAGTTCTTC. It specifies CASNSVRWDGYNEQFF.

The chain is built from TRBV5-1 and TRBJ2-3; 13 nucleotides align to TRBD2. The CDR3 consists of 15 residues. With 3 bases clipped from V and 4 bases from J, the junction kept 2 bases outside the gene matches. CDR1 and CDR2 (germline): SGHRS, YFSETQ. The CDR3, as DNA: TGCGCCAGCAGCTCGGGACTAGCGGGACCAGATACGCAGTATTTT. It is translated as CASSSGLAGPDTQYF.

This clone was seen a handful of times. This chain links TRBV5-1 with TRBJ2-1; TRBD2 matches at 8 bases. CDR1 is SGHRS, CDR2 YFSETQ, per germline. V dropped 4 bases and J dropped 7; count of bases not matched to a gene: 13. The CDR3 sequence is 16 residues long. CDR3 nucleotide sequence: TGCGCCAGCAGCCTCCTATTGGGACTAGGTAATAATGAGCAGTTCTTC. This translates into CASSLLLGLGNNEQFF.

The chain joins TRBV18 to TRBJ2-2; D perhaps matches TRBD1 (6 bases). CDR3 length: 15 residues. The germline V and J ends were trimmed by 6 bases and 1 base, with 12 bases remaining between them. Germline-derived CDR1 and CDR2 are KGHSH and LQKENI. CDR3 sequence: CASSYQGQNTGELFF. CDR3 bases: TGTGCCAGCTCCTATCAGGGACAGAACACCGGGGAGCTGTTTTTT.

This chain joins TRBV10-3 and TRBJ1-5; 8 nucleotides line up with TRBD1. Germline assignment: CDR1 ENHRY and CDR2 SYGVKD. V gave up 0 bases and J gave up 4 bases; unmatched junction bases: 5. This CDR3 is 16 amino acids long. The CDR3 bases are TGTGCCATCAGTGAGTCGAGAGACAGGGGTAATCAGCCCCAGCATTTT. It encodes CAISESRDRGNQPQHF.

The chain combines TRBV29-1 with TRBJ1-1; D call uncertain. V was shortened by 4 bases and J by 5 bases, with 11 bases between the two germline ends. This CDR3 spans 12 amino acids. CDR1 is SQVTM and CDR2 is ANQGSEA in the germline V gene. The CDR3 DNA reads TGCAGCGTTGTGGTGACCGGGACTGAAGCTTTCTTT. Its protein is CSVVVTGTEAFF.

This clone was observed a single time. This chain links TRBV27 with TRBJ2-3; D remains unclear. The germline V gene has CDR1 MNHEY and CDR2 SMNVEV (reference sequence). The CDR3 is 13 amino acids. Between the trimmed V and J ends, which lost 6 bases and 0 bases, there was a span of 7 bases. CDR3 nucleotide sequence: TGTGCCAGCAGCTCCACTAGCACAGATACGCAGTATTTT. Translated, it gives CASSSTSTDTQYF.

The chain couples TRBV10-2 to TRBJ2-7; TRBD2 matches 8 bases. Unmatched junction bases numbered 4, after V lost 3 bases and J lost 3 bases. Germline V gene lookup returns CDR1 WSHSY and CDR2 SAAADI. This CDR3 is 14 amino acids long. The CDR3 spells CASSEPGGDYEQYF. The CDR3 DNA is TGCGCCAGCAGTGAACCGGGAGGGGACTACGAGCAGTACTTC.

The V call is TRBV5-6, the J call TRBJ1-2, with no clear D. The V gene's germline CDR1 is SGHDT and CDR2 YYEEEE. The ends were cut back, 6 bases at V and 0 bases at J, with 15 bases in the middle. This CDR3 is built from 15 residues. CDR3 bases: TGTGCCAGCACAGTACCGAAGAGCTCTAACTATGGCTACACCTTC. Its protein is CASTVPKSSNYGYTF. The full variable domain, with the rest looked up from reference TRBV5-6 and TRBJ1-2, is DAGVTQSPTHLIKTRGQQVTLRCSPKSGHDTVSWYQQALGQGPQFIFQYYEEEERQRGNFPDRFSGHQFPNYSSELNVNALLLGDSALYLCASTVPKSSNYGYTFGSGTRLTVV.

The gene calls are TRBV15 and TRBJ2-7; TRBD2 aligns across 11 bases. Germline lookup yields CDR1 LNHNV and CDR2 YYDKDF (reference sequence). The CDR3 loop spans 15 amino acids. V lost 6 bases and J lost 7; bases outside the gene matches: 11. The CDR3 reads CATREGTSGPGEQYF. CDR3 nucleotide sequence: TGTGCCACCAGAGAGGGGACTAGCGGACCGGGGGAGCAGTACTTC.

V is TRBV25-1 and J is TRBJ2-7; tentatively, D is TRBD1 or TRBD2 (6 bases each). The CDR3 is made up of 14 amino acids. The V end lost 8 bases, the J end lost 3 bases, and 17 bases lay between the germline ends. Germline assignment: CDR1 MGHDK and CDR2 SYGVNS. As DNA, the CDR3 is TGTGCCAGCTCCTCAAGGGGGGAGGTCTACGAGCAGTACTTC. Its protein product is CASSSRGEVYEQYF.

The chain couples TRBV7-2 to TRBJ2-5; 8 bases fit TRBD2. Germline CDR1 reads SGHTA; CDR2 reads FQGNSA. The CDR3 runs to 14 residues. Unmatched junction bases numbered 8, after V lost 5 bases and J lost 6 bases. Here the CDR3 reads CASSPSVAGQTQYF. The DNA of the CDR3 is TGTGCCAGCAGCCCCTCAGTAGCGGGACAGACCCAGTACTTC.

The V call is TRBV27, the J call TRBJ1-6; possible D gene TRBD1, 6 bases. The CDR3 sequence is 14 residues long. The V end lost 3 bases, the J end lost 9 bases, and 12 bases lay between the germline ends. From germline, CDR1 is MNHEY and CDR2 SMNVEV (reference sequence). The CDR3 nucleotides are TGTGCCAGCAGTTTCGGACAGAGTTCTTCACCCCTCCACTTT. As protein: CASSFGQSSSPLHF.

This sequence joins TRBV7-9 and TRBJ1-5; 9 positions match TRBD1. From germline, CDR1 is SEHNR and CDR2 FQNEAQ (reference sequence). V was clipped by 1 base and J by 6 bases; unmatched bases: 1. The CDR3 is made up of 14 amino acids. CDR3 residues: CASSLGQGGQPQHF. The CDR3 coding sequence is TGTGCCAGCAGCTTAGGACAGGGGGGTCAGCCCCAGCATTTT.

A few counts support this clone. This chain links TRBV18 with TRBJ1-1, with unresolved D. Germline assignment: CDR1 KGHSH and CDR2 LQKENI. V was trimmed by 2 bases and J by 1 base, leaving 8 bases between them. The CDR3 covers 14 residues. DNA for the CDR3: TGTGCCAGCTCACCATATCAAGGGAACACTGAAGCTTTCTTT. It specifies CASSPYQGNTEAFF. Full variable domain (rest looked up from reference TRBV18 and TRBJ1-1): NAGVMQNPRHLVRRRGQEARLRCSPMKGHSHVYWYRQLPEEGLKFMVYLQKENIIDESGMPKERFSAEFPKEGPSILRIQQVVRGDSAAYFCASSPYQGNTEAFFGQGTRLTVV.

CDR3 DNA sequence: TGTGCCAGCAGCGTAGCTGGACAGGGAGACAACTCCGAGCAGTACTTC. Its translation: CASSVAGQGDNSEQYF. V is TRBV9 and J is TRBJ2-7; 8 positions match TRBD1. The CDR3 runs 16 residues. J lost 6 bases, V lost 0 bases, and 11 bases had no gene match. Germline V gene lookup returns CDR1 SGDLS and CDR2 YYNGEE.

The chain recombines TRBV9 with TRBJ2-1; TRBD2 agrees at 11 bases. The CDR3 extends over 15 amino acids. Germline V gene sequence: CDR1 SGDLS, CDR2 YYNGEE. V dropped 3 bases and J dropped 5; count of bases not matched to a gene: 4. The CDR3 coding sequence is TGTGCCAGCAGCGACGGGACTAGCGGAAACAATGAGCAGTTCTTC. Residues: CASSDGTSGNNEQFF.

The chain recombines TRBV29-1 with TRBJ2-7, with unresolved D. Trimming removed 5 bases at V and 0 bases at J, with 14 bases between. Germline CDR1 and CDR2: SQVTM and ANQGSEA. The length of the CDR3 is 14 residues. CDR3 DNA: TGCAGCGTTAAGGCCGGTCGTGTCTCCTACGAGCAGTACTTC. Residues: CSVKAGRVSYEQYF.

The chain employs TRBV19 and TRBJ1-2; possibly TRBD1 for D (5 bases). This CDR3 is 13 amino acids long. Germline V gene lookup returns CDR1 LNHDA and CDR2 SQIVND (reference sequence). The V end lost 3 bases, the J end lost 4 bases, and 9 bases lay between the germline ends. The CDR3 DNA reads as TGTGCCAGTAGTATGAACAGGATCTATGGCTACACCTTC. Encoded protein: CASSMNRIYGYTF.

Worth noting for this clone: One junction end does not reproduce the germline sequence, and a read error may be involved. The V and J genes are TRBV7-7 and TRBJ2-5; 7 bases align to TRBD2. The CDR3 consists of 17 residues. Germline-derived CDR1 and CDR2 are SSHAT and FNYEAQ (reference sequence). The CDR3 loop reads CASIQKLPSGTGETQYF. CDR3 in DNA: TGTGCTAGCATCCAAAAACTCCCCAGCGGGACGGGCGAGACCCAGTACTTC.

This rearrangement joins TRBV7-6 to TRBJ2-1; 7 nucleotides line up with TRBD2. The CDR3 loop spans 13 amino acids. Per germline, CDR1 SGHVS and CDR2 FNYEAQ. J gave up 15 bases and V 8 bases, and 16 bases lay outside the gene matches. The CDR3 loop is CASGGGGVDPRFF. The CDR3 DNA sequence: TGTGCCAGCGGGGGGGGTGGCGTGGACCCCCGGTTCTTC. Based on the CDR3 plus reference TRBV7-6 and TRBJ2-1, the full variable domain is GAGVSQSPRYKVTKRGQDVALRCDPISGHVSLYWYRQALGQGPEFLTYFNYEAQQDKSGLPNDRFSAERPEGSISTLTIQRTEQRDSAMYRCASGGGGVDPRFFGPGTRLTVL.

The chain recombines TRBV4-3 with TRBJ2-2; 13 bases map to TRBD2. Per the germline V gene, CDR1 is LGHNA and CDR2 is YSLEER. This CDR3 region has 15 residues. V lost 4 bases, J lost 7 bases, and 3 bases stayed unmatched. The CDR3 coding sequence is TGCGCCAGCAGCCCCAGGACTAGCGGGAGCGGGGAGCTGTTTTTT. It yields the protein CASSPRTSGSGELFF.

The chain links TRBV5-6 to TRBJ1-5; TRBD1 is a possible D gene (5 bases). Germline CDR1 SGHDT, CDR2 YYEEEE. The ends were cut back, 4 bases at V and 5 bases at J, with 10 bases in the middle. There are 13 residues in the CDR3. CDR3 bases: TGTGCCAGCAGCCAAGGGGAGTATCAGCCCCAGCATTTT. This encodes CASSQGEYQPQHF.

The chain employs TRBV28 and TRBJ1-3, with 7 bases identical to TRBD1. In germline, CDR1 is MDHEN, CDR2 SYDVKM. The CDR3 is made up of 14 amino acids. With 11 bases clipped from V and 0 bases from J, the junction kept 7 bases outside the gene matches. The CDR3 here is CAATTGFSGNTIYF. The CDR3 DNA is TGTGCCGCAACGACAGGGTTCTCTGGAAACACCATATATTTT.

The chain has TRBV27 and TRBJ1-5, with TRBD1 as a possible D gene (5 bases). CDR3 length equals 12 residues. Germline V gene sequence: CDR1 MNHEY, CDR2 SMNVEV (reference sequence). V gave up 8 bases and J gave up 5 bases, with 10 bases separating them. This CDR3 is CASPQGYQPQHF. DNA for the CDR3: TGTGCCAGCCCTCAGGGATATCAGCCCCAGCATTTT.

The chain employs TRBV7-6 and TRBJ1-4, with D unresolved. Trimming removed 5 bases at V and 2 bases at J, with 12 bases between. The CDR3 covers 15 residues. Looked up from germline, CDR1 is SGHVS and CDR2 is FNYEAQ. The CDR3 sequence: CASSPTGETNEKLFF. In nucleotides, the CDR3 is TGTGCCAGCAGCCCAACCGGGGAGACTAATGAAAAACTGTTTTTT. Complete variable domain (other parts from reference TRBV7-6 and TRBJ1-4): GAGVSQSPRYKVTKRGQDVALRCDPISGHVSLYWYRQALGQGPEFLTYFNYEAQQDKSGLPNDRFSAERPEGSISTLTIQRTEQRDSAMYRCASSPTGETNEKLFFGSGTQLSVL.

J is TRBJ2-7 and V is TRBV10-3; D may be TRBD2 (5 bases). CDR1 is ENHRY and CDR2 is SYGVKD in the germline V gene. The CDR3 runs 12 residues. V dropped 8 bases and J dropped 4 bases, with 12 bases sitting between them. CDR3 sequence: CAISARRYEQYF. CDR3 in DNA: TGTGCCATCTCGGCTAGGAGGTACGAGCAGTACTTC.

This chain links TRBV1 with TRBJ1-3. TRBV1 is labeled a pseudogene. This CDR3 is 19 amino acids long. The CDR3 DNA is TGCACCAGCAGCACTACTCATCTCCCGGACGGCGACTTTGGAAACACCATATATTTT. This gives the protein CTSSTTHLPDGDFGNTIYF.